This T cell receptor (beta chain) was captured in a study of blood T cell repertoires in COVID-19. Whole-study context: Researchers got acute and convalescent COVID-19 samples from the United States, Italy and Spain.

CDR3 length: 14 amino acids. Trimming cost V 6 bases and J 1 base, with 10 bases left between them. Germline CDR1 is MNHEY and CDR2 is SVGAGI. As processed by the authors: Reference gene primer amplification gave estimated nucleated cell counts. Some clones are missing from TCRdb's copy, which holds only in-frame ones; the method was immunoSEQ multiplex PCR. From that table come the V and J calls and clone size; the DNA was used to work out D and trimming. The table lists 24,000 or so clones, 88% of them singletons. This clone was observed a handful of times. The origin of this receptor is a man in his sixties or seventies in a cohort sampled during active COVID-19. The J gene is TRBJ1-5, the V gene TRBV6-5; D remains unclear. The sample was peripheral blood. In DNA form, the CDR3 reads TGTGCCAGCAGGTGGGAGGGCAGCAATCAGCCCCAGCATTTT. It codes for CASRWEGSNQPQHF.